The clone carrying this TCR beta chain was seen a handful of times. The antigen is not known. The entry originates in a study of early T cells in non-severe SARS-CoV-2 infection. Study summary: Sequenced bulk RNA came from whole blood that was unsorted, and chains were unpaired. Study-level findings and limits: In VDJdb matching, anti-spike CD8 responses were favored while private and CD4 specificities went missing.

The J segment lost 8 bases and the V segment lost 6 bases, leaving 5 bases of the junction unmatched. From germline, CDR1 is SQVTM and CDR2 ANQGSEA. This CDR3 comprises 11 residues. cDNA molecules, individually, were tagged with unique molecular identifiers. Each CDR3 protein is one row after TCRdb ran MiXCR on the 5' RACE reads. The table lists about 80,000 distinct CDR3 sequences, about 11% of them singletons. The source material was whole blood. The chain recombines TRBV29-1 with TRBJ1-2; 8 bases map to TRBD1. This receptor was identified in an adult who was a healthcare worker with PCR-confirmed SARS-CoV-2 infection or an uninfected control (not recorded which). CDR3 loop: CSVGQVEGYTF. In DNA, the CDR3 is TGCAGCGTGGGACAGGTAGAGGGCTACACCTTC.